These 27 T cell receptor beta chains originate from one sample sequenced in a study of CXCR3-negative and CXCR3-positive naive CD8 T cells. UMI-labeled 5' RACE yielded the TRB cDNA libraries. After re-calling the 5' RACE reads, TCRdb lists one entry per CDR3 protein, DNA absent. The repertoire table contains over 70,000 distinct CDR3 sequences. The sample was naive CXCR3- CD8+ T cells from blood. Subset indicated: CD45RO-CCR7+CD27+CD95- naive CD8+ T cells lacking CXCR3 (TNR3-). The source of these receptors is a human donor in good health. Some clones in this sample may be carry-over from other donors' samples.

V gene TRBV6-5 combines with J gene TRBJ2-7; checking the TCRdb D call of TRBD1 is not possible without DNA. From germline, CDR1 is MNHEY and CDR2 SVGAGI. The CDR3 sequence is 13 residues long. CDR3 sequence reads: CASSYSTQGEQYF.

The V and J genes are TRBV4-1 and TRBJ2-7. Germline V lookup: CDR1 MGHRA, CDR2 YSYEKL. The CDR3 runs to 15 residues. CDR3 protein: CASSPPVFTVHEQYF.

This rearrangement joins TRBV14 to TRBJ2-2; the TCRdb D gene call, TRBD1, has no DNA to confirm it. This CDR3 is 17 amino acids long. The V gene's germline CDR1 is SGHDN and CDR2 FVKESK. The chain's CDR3 is CASSRFSFGTGTGELFF.

The rearrangement uses TRBV28 and TRBJ2-7; no DNA is available, so the TRBD1 call from TCRdb remains unchecked. Germline lookup yields CDR1 MDHEN and CDR2 SYDVKM. The CDR3 runs 14 residues. CDR3 residues: CASRNPGQVYEQYF. The full variable domain, rest sourced from reference TRBV28 and TRBJ2-7, is DVKVTQSSRYLVKRTGEKVFLECVQDMDHENMFWYRQDPGLGLRLIYFSYDVKMKEKGDIPEGYSVSREKKERFSLILESASTNQTSMYLCASRNPGQVYEQYFGPGTRLTVT.

The chain employs TRBV11-3 and TRBJ2-1; without DNA, the TCRdb call of TRBD1 cannot be checked. The CDR3 totals 14 residues. Per the germline V gene, CDR1 is SGHNT and CDR2 is YENEEA. The CDR3 here is CASSSGQGDDEQFF.

The chain recombines TRBV5-1 with TRBJ1-2; the D call from TCRdb, TRBD1, cannot be confirmed without DNA. Germline CDR1 is SGHRS and CDR2 is YFSETQ. CDR3 length equals 16 residues. CDR3 region: CASSLDETRGNYGYTF.

The chain has TRBV10-2 and TRBJ1-1; TCRdb's assignment of TRBD1 cannot be checked, as there is no DNA. Germline CDR1 reads WSHSY; CDR2 reads SAAADI. The CDR3 consists of 14 residues. CDR3 sequence reads: CASTSGQGNTEAFF.

V usage is TRBV29-1 and J usage is TRBJ2-3. The CDR3 extends over 13 amino acids. Germline CDR1 and CDR2: SQVTM and ANQGSEA. This CDR3 reads CSVEESSPDTQYF.

The CDR3 protein is CASSEAGGRETQYF. The rearrangement uses TRBV2 and TRBJ2-5; TCRdb calls TRBD1, which cannot be checked without DNA. CDR3 length equals 14 residues. Germline values: CDR1 SNHLY, CDR2 FYNNEI.

This chain connects TRBV7-2 to TRBJ2-5. The CDR3 has 15 residues. Germline assignment: CDR1 SGHTA and CDR2 FQGNSA. The CDR3 sequence is CASSQPDRDQETQYF.

The chain combines TRBV13 with TRBJ2-5; no DNA is available, so the TRBD2 call from TCRdb remains unchecked. This CDR3 contains 15 residues. The germline V gene encodes CDR1 PRHDT and CDR2 FYEKMQ (reference sequence). This CDR3 is CASSLLAGNQETQYF. Complete variable domain (other parts from reference TRBV13 and TRBJ2-5): AAGVIQSPRHLIKEKRETATLKCYPIPRHDTVYWYQQGPGQDPQFLISFYEKMQSDKGSIPDRFSAQQFSDYHSELNMSSLELGDSALYFCASSLLAGNQETQYFGPGTRLLVL.

This clonotype counts as medium-sized by frequency. The CDR3 loop is CASSQRRSYEQYF. V usage is TRBV23-1 and J usage is TRBJ2-7. TRBV23-1 is an ORF for which the function is uncertain. This CDR3 has 13 residues.

V and J are TRBV28 and TRBJ2-5. The CDR3 contains 15 residues. CDR1 and CDR2 from the germline V gene are MDHEN and SYDVKM. The CDR3 region is CASSLFQTNQETQYF.

This rearrangement joins TRBV28 to TRBJ2-2. CDR3 length: 14 amino acids. Germline CDR1 is MDHEN and CDR2 is SYDVKM. Here the CDR3 reads CASSNLGNYRELFF.

V gene TRBV29-1 combines with J gene TRBJ2-7. The CDR3 extends over 13 amino acids. Germline CDR1 is SQVTM and CDR2 is ANQGSEA. CDR3 region: CSVEDGLSYEQYF.

The CDR3 sequence is CSAGVNTEAFF. The chain links TRBV20-1 to TRBJ1-1. Per germline, CDR1 DFQATT and CDR2 SNEGSKA (reference sequence). The CDR3 length is 11 residues.

This rearrangement joins TRBV4-1 to TRBJ1-2; TCRdb lists TRBD1, though no DNA is available to test this call. CDR1 and CDR2 (germline): MGHRA, YSYEKL. CDR3 length equals 12 residues. The CDR3 loop is CASSPLGGSYTF.

The chain couples TRBV6-2 or TRBV6-3 to TRBJ2-1; checking the TCRdb D call of TRBD2 is not possible without DNA. From germline, CDR1 is MNHEY and CDR2 SVGEGT. This CDR3 has 16 amino acids. The CDR3 here is CASSYAASGRGNEQFF.

The chain has TRBV19 and TRBJ2-1; no DNA is available, so the TRBD1 call from TCRdb remains unchecked. In germline, CDR1 is LNHDA, CDR2 SQIVND (reference sequence). The CDR3 is 14 residues long. CDR3 loop: CASSPPGVITDRFF.

V and J are TRBV19 and TRBJ1-3. The germline V gene encodes CDR1 LNHDA and CDR2 SQIVND (reference sequence). The CDR3 extends over 13 amino acids. The CDR3 loop is CASTVDSGNTIYF.

The chain has TRBV25-1 and TRBJ2-7; TCRdb returns TRBD2, unconfirmable since there is no DNA. The CDR3 extends over 15 amino acids. From germline, CDR1 is MGHDK and CDR2 SYGVNS. The CDR3: CASSASSGSASEQYF.

The rearrangement joins TRBV20-1 to TRBJ2-7; TCRdb reports TRBD1, a call that lacks DNA to check it against. The V gene's germline CDR1 is DFQATT and CDR2 SNEGSKA (reference sequence). This CDR3 has 14 residues. CDR3 region: CSARTRRGAYEQYF.

The chain links TRBV7-9 to TRBJ2-7; TCRdb's assignment of TRBD1 cannot be checked, as there is no DNA. Germline values: CDR1 SEHNR, CDR2 FQNEAQ (reference sequence). The CDR3 is 17 residues long. CDR3 residues: CASSLAVRGGPFYEQYF.

The rearrangement joins TRBV4-3 to TRBJ1-2; TCRdb picks TRBD1, but there is no DNA to check that call. The germline CDR1 and CDR2 sequences are LGHNA and YSLEER. CDR3 length: 18 residues. The chain's CDR3 is CASSQDRGTGGAAYGYTF.

The chain is built from TRBV5-1 and TRBJ2-5; TCRdb designates TRBD1, a call that cannot be tested without DNA. Germline V gives CDR1 SGHRS, CDR2 YFSETQ. The CDR3 consists of 13 residues. CDR3 loop: CASSLIGGETQYF.

V and J are TRBV29-1 and TRBJ1-1; the TCRdb call, TRBD1, lacks DNA for checking. Germline-derived CDR1 and CDR2 are SQVTM and ANQGSEA. This CDR3 has 12 residues. CDR3 residues: CSVHQGGTEAFF.

The chain couples TRBV5-1 to TRBJ2-1; lacking DNA, the TRBD2 call made by TCRdb goes unchecked. This CDR3 is built from 19 residues. In germline, CDR1 is SGHRS, CDR2 YFSETQ. The chain's CDR3 is CASSPGVASRTSSHNEQFF.